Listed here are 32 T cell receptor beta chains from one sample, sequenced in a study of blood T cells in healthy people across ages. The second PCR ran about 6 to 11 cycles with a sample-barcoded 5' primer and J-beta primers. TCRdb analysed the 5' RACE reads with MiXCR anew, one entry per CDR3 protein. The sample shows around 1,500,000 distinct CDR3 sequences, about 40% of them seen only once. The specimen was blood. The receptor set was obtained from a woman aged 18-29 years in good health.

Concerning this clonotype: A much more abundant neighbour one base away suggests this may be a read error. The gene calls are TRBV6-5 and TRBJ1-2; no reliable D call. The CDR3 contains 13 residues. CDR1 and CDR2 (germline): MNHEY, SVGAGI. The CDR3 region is CVSSPGSGYGYTF. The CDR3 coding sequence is TGTGTCAGCAGCCCCGGCTCGGGCTATGGCTACACCTTC.

This chain's CDR3 is CASSQDHSGRAYEQYF. The DNA of the CDR3 is TGTGCCAGCAGCCAAGACCATAGCGGGAGGGCCTACGAGCAGTACTTC. J is TRBJ2-7 and V is TRBV3-1, with TRBD2 matching 11 bases. Per the germline V gene, CDR1 is LGHDT and CDR2 is YNNKEL (reference sequence). The CDR3 length is 16 residues. The trim removed 0 bases at V and 2 bases at J, leaving 3 bases unmatched.

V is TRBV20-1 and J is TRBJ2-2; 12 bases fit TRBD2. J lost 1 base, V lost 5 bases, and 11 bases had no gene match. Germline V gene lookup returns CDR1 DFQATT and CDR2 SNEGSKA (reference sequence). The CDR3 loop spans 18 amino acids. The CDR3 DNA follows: TGCAGTGCTCGAGGGGGTTGGACTAGCGGGAAGAACACCGGGGAGCTGTTTTTT. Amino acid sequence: CSARGGWTSGKNTGELFF.

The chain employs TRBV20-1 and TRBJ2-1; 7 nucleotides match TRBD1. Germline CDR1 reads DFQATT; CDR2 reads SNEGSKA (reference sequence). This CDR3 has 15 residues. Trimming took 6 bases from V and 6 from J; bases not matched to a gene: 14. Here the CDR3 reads CSAQNPDGTVNEQFF. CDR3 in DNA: TGCAGTGCCCAAAATCCCGACGGGACAGTCAATGAGCAGTTCTTC.

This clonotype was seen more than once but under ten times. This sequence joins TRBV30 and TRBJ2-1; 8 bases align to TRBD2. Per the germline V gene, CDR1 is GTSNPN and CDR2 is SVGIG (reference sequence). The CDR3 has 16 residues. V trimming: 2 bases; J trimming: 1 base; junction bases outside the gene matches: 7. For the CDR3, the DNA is TGTGCCTGGAGTATCGCCGGGACTAGATCCTACAATGAGCAGTTCTTC. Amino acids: CAWSIAGTRSYNEQFF.

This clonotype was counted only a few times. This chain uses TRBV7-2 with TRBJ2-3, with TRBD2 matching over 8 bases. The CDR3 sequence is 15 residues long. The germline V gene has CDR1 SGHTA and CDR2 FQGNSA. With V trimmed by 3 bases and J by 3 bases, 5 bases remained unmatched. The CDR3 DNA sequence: TGTGCCAGCAGCTTGGGACTAGGCCGGACAGATACGCAGTATTTT. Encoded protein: CASSLGLGRTDTQYF. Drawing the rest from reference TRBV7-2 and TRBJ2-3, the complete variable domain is GAGVSQSPSNKVTEKGKDVELRCDPISGHTALYWYRQSLGQGLEFLIYFQGNSAPDKSGLPSDRFSAERTGGSVSTLTIQRTQQEDSAVYLCASSLGLGRTDTQYFGPGTRLTVL.

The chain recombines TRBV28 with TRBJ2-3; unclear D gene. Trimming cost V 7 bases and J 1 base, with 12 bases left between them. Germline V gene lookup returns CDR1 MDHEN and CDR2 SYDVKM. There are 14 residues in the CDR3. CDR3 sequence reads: CASNWAPGTDTQYF. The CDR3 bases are TGTGCCAGCAACTGGGCCCCGGGCACAGATACGCAGTATTTT.

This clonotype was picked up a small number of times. The CDR3 loop reads CASSLVSYLSTDTQYF. DNA for the CDR3: TGCGCCAGCAGCTTGGTGTCTTACCTTAGCACAGATACGCAGTATTTT. The gene calls are TRBV5-1 and TRBJ2-3; D gene ambiguous. CDR1 and CDR2 from the germline V gene are SGHRS and YFSETQ. CDR3 length: 16 residues. The V and J ends lost 0 bases and 0 bases respectively, with 11 bases between them.

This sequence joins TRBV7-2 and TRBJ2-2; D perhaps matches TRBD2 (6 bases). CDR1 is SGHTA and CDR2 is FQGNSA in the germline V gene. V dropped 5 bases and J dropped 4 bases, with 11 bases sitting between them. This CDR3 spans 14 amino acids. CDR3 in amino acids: CASSIGGSTGELFF. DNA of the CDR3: TGTGCCAGCAGCATCGGGGGAAGCACCGGGGAGCTGTTTTTT.

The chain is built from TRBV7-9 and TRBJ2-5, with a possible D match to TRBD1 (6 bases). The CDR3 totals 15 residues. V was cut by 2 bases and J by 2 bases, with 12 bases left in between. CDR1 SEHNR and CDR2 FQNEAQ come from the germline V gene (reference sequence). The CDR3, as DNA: TGTGCCAGCAGCTTAAGGACAGCACTACAAGAGACCCAGTACTTC. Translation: CASSLRTALQETQYF.

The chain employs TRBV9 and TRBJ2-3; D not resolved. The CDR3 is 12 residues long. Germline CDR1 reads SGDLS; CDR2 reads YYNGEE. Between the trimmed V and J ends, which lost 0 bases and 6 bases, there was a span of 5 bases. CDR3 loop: CASSVDLDTQYF. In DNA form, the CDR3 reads TGTGCCAGCAGCGTAGATCTGGATACGCAGTATTTT.

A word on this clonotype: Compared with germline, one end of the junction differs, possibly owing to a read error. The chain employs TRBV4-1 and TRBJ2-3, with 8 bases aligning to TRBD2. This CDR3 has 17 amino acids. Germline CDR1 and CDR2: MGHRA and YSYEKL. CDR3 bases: TGCGCCAGCAGCCAAGACGCGGGGCTAGCGGGCACAGATACGCGGTATTTT. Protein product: CASSQDAGLAGTDTRYF.

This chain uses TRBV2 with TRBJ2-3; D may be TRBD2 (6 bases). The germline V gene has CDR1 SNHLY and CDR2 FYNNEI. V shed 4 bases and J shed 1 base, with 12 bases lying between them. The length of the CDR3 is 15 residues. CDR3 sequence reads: CASSAGLSRTDTQYF. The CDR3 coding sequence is TGTGCCAGCAGTGCTGGACTATCTCGCACAGATACGCAGTATTTT.

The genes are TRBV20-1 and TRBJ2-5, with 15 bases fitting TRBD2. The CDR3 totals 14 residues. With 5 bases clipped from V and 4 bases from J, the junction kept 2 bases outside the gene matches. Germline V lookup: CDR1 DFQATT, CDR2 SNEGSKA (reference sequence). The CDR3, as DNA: TGCAGTGCTTTGGGACTAGCGGGAGGAGAGACCCAGTACTTC. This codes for CSALGLAGGETQYF.

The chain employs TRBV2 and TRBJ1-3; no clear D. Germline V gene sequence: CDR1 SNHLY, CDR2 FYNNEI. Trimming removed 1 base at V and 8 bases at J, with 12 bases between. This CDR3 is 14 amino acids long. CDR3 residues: CASSEEGRSDTIYF. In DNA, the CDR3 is TGTGCCAGCAGTGAAGAAGGAAGGTCAGACACCATATATTTT.

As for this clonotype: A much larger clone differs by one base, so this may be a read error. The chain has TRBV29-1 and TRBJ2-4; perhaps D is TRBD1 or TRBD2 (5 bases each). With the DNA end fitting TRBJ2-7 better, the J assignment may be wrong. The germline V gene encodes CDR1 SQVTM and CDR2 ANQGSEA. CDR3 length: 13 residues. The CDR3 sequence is CSVEEIEGREQYF. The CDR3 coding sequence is TGCAGCGTTGAAGAAATTGAGGGACGCGAGCAGTACTTC.

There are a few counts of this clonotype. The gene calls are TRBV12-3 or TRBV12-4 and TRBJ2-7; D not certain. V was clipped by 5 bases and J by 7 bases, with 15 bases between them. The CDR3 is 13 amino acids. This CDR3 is CASSRRRYEEQYF. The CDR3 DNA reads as TGTGCCAGCAGTCGCCGACGGTACGAGGAGCAGTACTTC.

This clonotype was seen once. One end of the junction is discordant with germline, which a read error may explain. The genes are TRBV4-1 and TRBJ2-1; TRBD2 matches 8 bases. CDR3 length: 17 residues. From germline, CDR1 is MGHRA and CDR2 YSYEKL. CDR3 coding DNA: TGCGCCAGCAGCCAAGAGGGAGCGGGGGCGTCCTACAATGAGCTGTTCTTC. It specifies CASSQEGAGASYNELFF.

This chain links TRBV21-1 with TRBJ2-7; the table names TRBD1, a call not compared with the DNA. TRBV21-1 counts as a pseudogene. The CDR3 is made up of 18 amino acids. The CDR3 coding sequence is TGTGCCAGCAGCAAAAGGCTTGGGGCAGAGTACCACTCCTACGAGCAGTACTTC. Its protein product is CASSKRLGAEYHSYEQYF.

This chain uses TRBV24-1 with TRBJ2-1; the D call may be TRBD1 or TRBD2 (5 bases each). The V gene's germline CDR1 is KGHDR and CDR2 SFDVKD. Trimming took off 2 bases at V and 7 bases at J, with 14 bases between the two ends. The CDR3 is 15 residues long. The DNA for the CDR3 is TGTGCCACCAGTGATTCCGGGACCCACTCGAATGAGCAGTTCTTC. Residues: CATSDSGTHSNEQFF.

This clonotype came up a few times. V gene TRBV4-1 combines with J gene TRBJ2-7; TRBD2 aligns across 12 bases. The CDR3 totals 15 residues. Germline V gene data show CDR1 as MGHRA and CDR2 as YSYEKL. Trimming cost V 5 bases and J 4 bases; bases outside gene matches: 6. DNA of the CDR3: TGCGCCAGCAGCGAGAGACTAGCGGGGGTATACGAGCAGTACTTC. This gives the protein CASSERLAGVYEQYF.

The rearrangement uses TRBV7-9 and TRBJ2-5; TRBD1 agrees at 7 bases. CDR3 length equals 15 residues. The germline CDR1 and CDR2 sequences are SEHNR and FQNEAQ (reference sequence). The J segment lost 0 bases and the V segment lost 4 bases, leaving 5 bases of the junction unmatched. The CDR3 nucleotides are TGTGCCAGCAGCTCACCCGGGACAGACCAAGAGACCCAGTACTTC. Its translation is CASSSPGTDQETQYF.

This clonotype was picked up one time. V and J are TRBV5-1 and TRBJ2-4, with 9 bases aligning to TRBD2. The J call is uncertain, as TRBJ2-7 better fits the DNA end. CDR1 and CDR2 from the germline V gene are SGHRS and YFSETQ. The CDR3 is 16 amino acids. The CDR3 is CASSFTSGSGAYEQYF. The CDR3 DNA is TGCGCCAGCAGCTTCACTAGCGGGTCAGGGGCCTACGAGCAGTACTTC.

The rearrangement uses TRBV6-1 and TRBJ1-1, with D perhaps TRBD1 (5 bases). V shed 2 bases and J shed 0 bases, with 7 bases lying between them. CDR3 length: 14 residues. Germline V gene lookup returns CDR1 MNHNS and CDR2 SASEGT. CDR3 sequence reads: CASSEKGVNTEAFF. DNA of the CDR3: TGTGCCAGCAGTGAAAAAGGGGTGAACACTGAAGCTTTCTTT.

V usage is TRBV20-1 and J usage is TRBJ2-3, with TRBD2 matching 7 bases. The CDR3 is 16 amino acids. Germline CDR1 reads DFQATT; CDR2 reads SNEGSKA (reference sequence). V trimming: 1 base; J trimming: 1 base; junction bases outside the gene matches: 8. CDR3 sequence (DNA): TGCAGTGCTAGAGCCAGGACTAGTTGCTGCACAGATACGCAGTATTTT. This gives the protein CSARARTSCCTDTQYF.

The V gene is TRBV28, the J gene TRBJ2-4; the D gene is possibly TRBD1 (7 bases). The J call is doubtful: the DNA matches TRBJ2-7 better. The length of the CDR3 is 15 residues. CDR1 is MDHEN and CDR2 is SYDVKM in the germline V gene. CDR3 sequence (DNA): TGTGCCAGCAGTTTAGGAGGGGGCAATTACTACGAGCAGTACTTC. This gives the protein CASSLGGGNYYEQYF.

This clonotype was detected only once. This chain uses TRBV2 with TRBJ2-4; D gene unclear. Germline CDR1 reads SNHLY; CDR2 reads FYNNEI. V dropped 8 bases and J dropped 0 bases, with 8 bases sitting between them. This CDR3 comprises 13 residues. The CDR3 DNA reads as TGTGCCAGCTATAATCTAGCCAAAAACATTCAGTACTTC. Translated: CASYNLAKNIQYF.

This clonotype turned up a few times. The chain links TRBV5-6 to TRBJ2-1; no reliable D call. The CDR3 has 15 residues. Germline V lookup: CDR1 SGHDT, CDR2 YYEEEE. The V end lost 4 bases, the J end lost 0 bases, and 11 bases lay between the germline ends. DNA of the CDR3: TGTGCCAGCAGCCAACGACCGAGCTCCTACAATGAGCAGTTCTTC. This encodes CASSQRPSSYNEQFF.

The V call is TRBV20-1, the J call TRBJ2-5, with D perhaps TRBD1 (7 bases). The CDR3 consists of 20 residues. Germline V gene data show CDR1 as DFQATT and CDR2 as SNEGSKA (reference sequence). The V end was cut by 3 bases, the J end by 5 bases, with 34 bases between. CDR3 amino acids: CSASIWRDQPRQGGRETQYF. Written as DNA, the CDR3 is TGCAGTGCTAGTATTTGGCGTGATCAGCCACGGCAGGGGGGCAGGGAGACCCAGTACTTC.

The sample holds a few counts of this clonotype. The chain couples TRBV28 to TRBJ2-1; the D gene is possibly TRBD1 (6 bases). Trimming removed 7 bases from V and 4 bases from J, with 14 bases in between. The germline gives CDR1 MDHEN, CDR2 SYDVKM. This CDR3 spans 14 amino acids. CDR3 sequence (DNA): TGTGCCAGCACCCCCGGGACACTATACAATGAGCAGTTCTTC. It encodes CASTPGTLYNEQFF.

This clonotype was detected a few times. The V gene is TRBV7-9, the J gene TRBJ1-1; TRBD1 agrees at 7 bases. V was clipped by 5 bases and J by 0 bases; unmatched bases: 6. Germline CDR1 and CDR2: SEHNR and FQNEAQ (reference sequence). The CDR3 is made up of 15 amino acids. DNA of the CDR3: TGTGCCAGCAGCCCTGGGACAGCGTTGAACACTGAAGCTTTCTTT. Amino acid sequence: CASSPGTALNTEAFF.

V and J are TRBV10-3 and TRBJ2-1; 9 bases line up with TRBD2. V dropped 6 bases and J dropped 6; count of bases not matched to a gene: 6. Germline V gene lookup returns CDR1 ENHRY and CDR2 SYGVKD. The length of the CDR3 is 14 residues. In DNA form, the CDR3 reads TGTGCCATCAGCGATAGCGGGAGCGCCAATGAGCAGTTCTTC. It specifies CAISDSGSANEQFF.